These 26 T cell receptor beta chains were sequenced from one sample in a study of T cell responses to AZD1222 COVID-19 vaccine. Data came from immunoSEQ multiplex PCR; TCRdb stores just in-frame clones and leaves some out. The data show around 100,000 clones, around nine tenths seen once. The material was peripheral blood, obtained on day 0 of AZD1222 vaccination. These receptors originate from an adult in good health.

The V call is TRBV12-3 or TRBV12-4, the J call TRBJ1-1; D is perhaps TRBD1 (5 bases). Trimming took off 9 bases at V and 7 bases at J, with 9 bases between the two ends. The CDR3 runs 10 residues. Written as DNA, the CDR3 is TGTGCCAGTGGGGACTTTGAAGCTTTCTTT. It yields the protein CASGDFEAFF.

This clone showed up many times. The chain couples TRBV24-1 to TRBJ2-1, with D maybe TRBD2 (5 bases). This CDR3 is built from 14 residues. V lost 3 bases and J lost 4, with 9 bases in between. Germline V gives CDR1 KGHDR, CDR2 SFDVKD. CDR3 loop: CATSDRRDYNEQFF. The CDR3 DNA sequence: TGTGCCACCAGTGATCGTCGGGATTACAATGAGCAGTTCTTC.

V and J are TRBV2 and TRBJ2-7, with a tentative D call TRBD1 (5 bases). Germline CDR1 reads SNHLY; CDR2 reads FYNNEI. The CDR3 runs 11 residues. Trimming removed 2 bases at V and 7 bases at J, with 6 bases between. CDR3: CASSERGEQYF. For the CDR3, the DNA is TGTGCCAGCAGTGAAAGGGGAGAGCAGTACTTC.

The chain is built from TRBV6-4 and TRBJ1-2; TRBD1 aligns across 10 bases. Per germline, CDR1 MRHNA and CDR2 SNTAGT. This CDR3 has 16 residues. V lost 0 bases to trimming and J lost 8 bases; unmatched junction nucleotides: 9. CDR3: CASSDSPGQGKNGYTF. The DNA of the CDR3 is TGTGCCAGCAGTGACTCCCCGGGACAGGGGAAGAACGGCTACACCTTC.

The chain uses TRBV6-5 and TRBJ1-6, with TRBD1 matching 9 bases. Germline V gene sequence: CDR1 MNHEY, CDR2 SVGAGI. This CDR3 is 16 amino acids long. V shed 2 bases and J 6 bases; nucleotides not matched to a gene: 5. Here the CDR3 DNA reads TGTGCCAGCAGTTACGGTACAGGGGGCCCTAATTCACCCCTCCACTTT. Protein product: CASSYGTGGPNSPLHF.

CDR3 amino acids: CASSPGGLEKLFF. The DNA of the CDR3 is TGTGCCAGCAGTCCCGGGGGGTTGGAAAAACTGTTTTTT. The chain joins TRBV7-9 to TRBJ1-4, with a weak D call TRBD1 (5 bases). The CDR3 runs to 13 residues. Germline V lookup: CDR1 SEHNR, CDR2 FQNEAQ (reference sequence). Trimming shortened V by 6 bases and J by 8 bases, and 13 bases separated the two germline ends.

The V gene is TRBV10-3, the J gene TRBJ2-3, with 8 bases that match TRBD2. The CDR3 covers 13 residues. V shed 8 bases and J 7 bases; nucleotides not matched to a gene: 8. CDR1 ENHRY and CDR2 SYGVKD come from the germline V gene. CDR3 DNA sequence: TGTGCCATCGGGCGGGGGGCCCAGAATACGCAGTATTTT. Translation: CAIGRGAQNTQYF.

The CDR3 coding sequence is TGTGCCAGCAGCTTAGGGTCGGAAACAGGGAAAGCTTTCTTT. Encoded protein: CASSLGSETGKAFF. V gene TRBV7-9 combines with J gene TRBJ1-1; D is perhaps TRBD1 (6 bases). The CDR3 consists of 14 residues. Germline CDR1 is SEHNR and CDR2 is FQNEAQ (reference sequence). V lost 1 base and J lost 9, with 15 bases in between.

This clone was seen more than once but under ten times. This chain uses TRBV5-1 with TRBJ2-5, with D perhaps matching TRBD2 (6 bases). This CDR3 is built from 17 residues. V was clipped by 1 base and J by 4 bases, with 20 bases between them. Germline V CDR1 and CDR2: SGHRS, YFSETQ. DNA of the CDR3: TGCGCCAGCAGCTTGAAATCCTCGGGAGTAAGGGCAGAGACCCAGTACTTC. This codes for CASSLKSSGVRAETQYF.

The chain combines TRBV12-3 or TRBV12-4 with TRBJ2-7; a possible D gene is TRBD1 (5 bases). The CDR3 has 13 amino acids. V was pared by 8 bases and J by 3 bases, with 14 bases between. DNA for the CDR3: TGTGCCAGCGGCCCCAGGGTTCGCTACGAGCAGTACTTC. Encoded protein: CASGPRVRYEQYF.

V is TRBV7-2 and J is TRBJ2-7; D not resolved. V shed 0 bases and J shed 7 bases, with 13 bases lying between them. Germline V gene data show CDR1 as SGHTA and CDR2 as FQGNSA. The CDR3 is made up of 14 amino acids. The CDR3 DNA reads TGTGCCAGCAGCTTAGCGCAGTATTTCAAAGAGCAGTACTTC. Amino acid sequence: CASSLAQYFKEQYF.

This clone was detected a few times. This chain links TRBV10-3 with TRBJ1-1, with 10 positions matching TRBD1. Germline V lookup: CDR1 ENHRY, CDR2 SYGVKD. This CDR3 has 14 amino acids. The junction had 4 bases not matched to a gene; V was cut back by 9 bases and J by 0 bases. The CDR3 DNA reads TGTGCCATTGGGGACAGGGGCTTGAACACTGAAGCTTTCTTT. It yields the protein CAIGDRGLNTEAFF.

The rearrangement joins TRBV6-1 to TRBJ1-4, with D uncertain. The CDR3 contains 15 residues. From germline, CDR1 is MNHNS and CDR2 SASEGT. The V gene lost 1 base and the J gene lost 9 bases, with 15 bases spanning the gap. The CDR3 reads CASSEGRSGGQKLFF. The CDR3 DNA sequence: TGTGCCAGCAGTGAAGGCCGTTCGGGAGGGCAAAAACTGTTTTTT.

In this sample, this clone turned up once. This sequence joins TRBV3-1 (or the pseudogene TRBV3-2) and TRBJ1-6, with D unclear. V gave up 6 bases and J gave up 5 bases, with 11 bases separating them. Germline CDR1 is LGHDT and CDR2 is YNNKEL (reference sequence). The CDR3 is 14 residues long. The CDR3 coding sequence is TGTGCCAGCAGTCTAGGGCCCAATAATTCACCCCTCCACTTT. Translated, it gives CASSLGPNNSPLHF.

The V and J genes are TRBV6-5 and TRBJ2-3; D gene unclear. The V gene lost 7 bases and the J gene lost 0 bases, with 14 bases spanning the gap. The CDR3 runs to 15 residues. CDR1 and CDR2 (germline): MNHEY, SVGAGI. The CDR3 loop is CASNGVAASTDTQYF. The CDR3, as DNA: TGTGCCAGCAACGGAGTCGCGGCTAGCACAGATACGCAGTATTTT.

The rearrangement links TRBV4-1 to TRBJ1-2; D ambiguous. The CDR3 runs 17 residues. Looked up from germline, CDR1 is MGHRA and CDR2 is YSYEKL. Trimming took off 0 bases at V and 1 base at J, with 15 bases between the two ends. CDR3 protein: CASSQDNRGRNNYGYTF. The CDR3 DNA follows: TGCGCCAGCAGCCAAGATAACCGAGGAAGAAATAACTATGGCTACACCTTC.

The chain joins TRBV4-1 to TRBJ1-2, with 7 bases matching TRBD1. CDR1 and CDR2 from the germline V gene are MGHRA and YSYEKL. J lost 7 bases, V lost 1 base, and 9 bases had no gene match. This CDR3 is 15 amino acids long. The DNA of the CDR3 is TGCGCCAGCAGCCAAGCTGGGGCAGGGGGATTTGGCTACACCTTC. Translating it yields CASSQAGAGGFGYTF.

The chain employs TRBV6-4 and TRBJ1-5; TRBD1 aligns across 7 bases. CDR1 and CDR2 (germline): MRHNA, SNTAGT. This CDR3 is built from 13 residues. Trimming took 9 bases from V and 3 from J; bases not matched to a gene: 5. CDR3: CARLTGPNQPQHF. DNA of the CDR3: TGTGCCAGGCTGACAGGGCCCAATCAGCCCCAGCATTTT.

The rearrangement joins TRBV3-1 (or the pseudogene TRBV3-2) to TRBJ1-4; 7 bases are shared with TRBD1. V shed 5 bases, J shed 8 bases, and the junction held 11 bases outside the gene matches. Per the germline V gene, CDR1 is LGHDT and CDR2 is YNNKEL (reference sequence). The CDR3 covers 15 residues. The CDR3 DNA follows: TGTGCCAGCAGCTTCGGACAGGCGATGAGCGAAAAACTGTTTTTT. This codes for CASSFGQAMSEKLFF.

V and J are TRBV6-2 or TRBV6-3 and TRBJ2-7; the match to TRBD2 covers 9 bases. The J segment lost 6 bases and the V segment lost 5 bases, leaving 17 bases of the junction unmatched. CDR1 is MNHEY, CDR2 SVGEGT, per germline. This CDR3 spans 17 amino acids. CDR3 DNA: TGTGCCAGCAGTGAGATTCTAGCGGGGTTGGATTTGGTCGAGCAGTACTTC. This codes for CASSEILAGLDLVEQYF.

This chain joins TRBV9 and TRBJ1-1; D remains unclear. Looked up from germline, CDR1 is SGDLS and CDR2 is YYNGEE. This CDR3 comprises 15 residues. V was pared by 0 bases and J by 4 bases, with 13 bases between. This chain's CDR3 is CASSVATGLGTEAFF. The CDR3, as DNA: TGTGCCAGCAGCGTAGCAACGGGCTTGGGCACTGAAGCTTTCTTT.

V usage is TRBV5-1 and J usage is TRBJ1-5; no reliable D call. V was pared by 4 bases and J by 3 bases, with 14 bases between. The length of the CDR3 is 15 residues. CDR1 and CDR2 (germline): SGHRS, YFSETQ. CDR3 protein: CASSPEPLYNQPQHF. As DNA, the CDR3 is TGCGCCAGCAGCCCAGAGCCCCTCTACAATCAGCCCCAGCATTTT.

The rearrangement links TRBV21-1 to TRBJ2-7. TRBV21-1 is noted as a pseudogene. This CDR3 spans 14 amino acids. The CDR3 DNA reads as TGTGCCAGCAGCAAAGCGGGGTTTTCTACCGAGCAGTACTTC. Translating gives CASSKAGFSTEQYF.

The rearrangement uses TRBV7-9 and TRBJ2-7; no clear D. Trimming cost V 2 bases and J 4 bases, with 6 bases left between them. CDR3 size: 12 residues. Germline V gives CDR1 SEHNR, CDR2 FQNEAQ (reference sequence). This CDR3 reads CASSLLGYEQYF. In DNA, the CDR3 is TGTGCCAGCAGCTTATTAGGTTACGAGCAGTACTTC. Looking up the rest from reference TRBV7-9 and TRBJ2-7 gives the full variable domain: DTGVSQNPRHKITKRGQNVTFRCDPISEHNRLYWYRQTLGQGPEFLTYFQNEAQLEKSRLLSDRFSAERPKGSFSTLEIQRTEQGDSAMYLCASSLLGYEQYFGPGTRLTVT.

The V and J genes are TRBV5-6 and TRBJ1-2, with TRBD1 matching 7 bases. The CDR3 contains 13 residues. Germline CDR1 SGHDT, CDR2 YYEEEE. Trimming removed 6 bases from V and 7 bases from J; junction bases left unmatched: 9. The CDR3 DNA is TGTGCCAGCACCACGACAGGGAGATCTGGCTACACCTTC. Protein sequence: CASTTTGRSGYTF.

The chain joins TRBV7-2 to TRBJ1-2, with D tentatively TRBD1 (5 bases). CDR1 is SGHTA and CDR2 is FQGNSA in the germline V gene. V dropped 2 bases and J dropped 1 base, with 14 bases sitting between them. The length of the CDR3 is 16 residues. This CDR3 is CASSLLGRGLNYGYTF. CDR3 DNA sequence: TGTGCCAGCAGCTTATTGGGCCGGGGACTTAACTATGGCTACACCTTC.